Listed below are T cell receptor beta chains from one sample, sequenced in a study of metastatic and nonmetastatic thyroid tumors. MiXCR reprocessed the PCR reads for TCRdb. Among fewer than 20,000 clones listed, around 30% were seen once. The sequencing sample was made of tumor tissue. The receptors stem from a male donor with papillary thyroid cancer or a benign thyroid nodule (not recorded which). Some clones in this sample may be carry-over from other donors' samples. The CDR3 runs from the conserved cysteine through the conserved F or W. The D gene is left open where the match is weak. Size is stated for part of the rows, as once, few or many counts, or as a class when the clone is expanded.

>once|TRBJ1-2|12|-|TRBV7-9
TGTGCCAGCAGCTTAGGGACGGGTTTCCACACCTTC
CASSLGTGFHTF
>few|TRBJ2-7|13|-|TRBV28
TGTGCCAGCAGGGAGGGGGGAGACTACGAGCAGTACTTC
CASREGGDYEQYF
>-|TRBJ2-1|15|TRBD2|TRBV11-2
TGTGCCAGCAGCCTAAGACTAGCGGGAGGCGATGAGCAGTTCTTC
CASSLRLAGGDEQFF
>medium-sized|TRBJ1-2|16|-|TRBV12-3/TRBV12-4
TGTGCCAGCAGTCTCCCCGACAGTGCCCAGAGCCGTGGCTACACCTTC
CASSLPDSAQSRGYTF
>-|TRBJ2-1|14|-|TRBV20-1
TGCACTGCTAGAGATTGTTCTAGCCACAATGAGCAGTTCTTC
CTARDCSSHNEQFF
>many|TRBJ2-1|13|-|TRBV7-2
TGTGCCAGCAGCTTAATCTCCTACAATGAGCAGTTCTTC
CASSLISYNEQFF
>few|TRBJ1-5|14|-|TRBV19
TGTGCCAGTCAGACAGGTTATAGCAATCAGCCCCAGCATTTT
CASQTGYSNQPQHF
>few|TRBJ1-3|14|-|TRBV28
TGTGCCAGCAGTAGGACGGCAGCTGGAAACACCATATATTTT
CASSRTAAGNTIYF
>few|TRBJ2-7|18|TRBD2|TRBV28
TGTGCCAGCAGTTTTTATGGGCTAGCGGGCGGGAGGGAATACGAGCAGTACTTC
CASSFYGLAGGREYEQYF
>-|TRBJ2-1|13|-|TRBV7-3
TGTGCCAGCAGCTTACAGAGGGGCTCTGAGCAGTTCTTC
CASSLQRGSEQFF
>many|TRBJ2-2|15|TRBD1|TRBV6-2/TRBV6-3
TGTGCCAGCAGACTATCCGGGACAGTCACCGGGGAGCTGTTTTTT
CASRLSGTVTGELFF
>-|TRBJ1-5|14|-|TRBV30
TGTGCCTGGAGTGCGTCCCCGGCCGGGGAGCCCCAGCATTTT
CAWSASPAGEPQHF
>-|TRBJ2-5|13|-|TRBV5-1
TGCGCCAGCAGCTTGGAGGCAGAAGAGACCCAGTACTTC
CASSLEAEETQYF
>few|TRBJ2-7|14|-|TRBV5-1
TGCGCCAGCAGCTTCCGGGACGGATCCTACGAGCAGTACTTC
CASSFRDGSYEQYF
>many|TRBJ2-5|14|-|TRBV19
TGTGCCAGTAGTATAGGTGTAGGCCAAGAGACCCAGTACTTC
CASSIGVGQETQYF
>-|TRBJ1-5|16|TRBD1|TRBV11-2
TGTGCCAGCAGCTTACTATCAGGGGGTAGCAATCAGCCCCAGCATTTT
CASSLLSGGSNQPQHF
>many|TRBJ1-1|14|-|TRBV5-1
TGCGCCAGCAGCTTGGCCGTAGTTGACGCTGAAGCTTTCTTT
CASSLAVVDAEAFF
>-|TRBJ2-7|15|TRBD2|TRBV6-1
TGTGCCAGCAGTGTTGCGGGAGGGATCTCCTACGAGCAGTACTTC
CASSVAGGISYEQYF
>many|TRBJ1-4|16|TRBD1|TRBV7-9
TGTGCCAGCAGCTTTCCTGGGACAGGGTTAAGTGAAAAACTGTTTTTT
CASSFPGTGLSEKLFF
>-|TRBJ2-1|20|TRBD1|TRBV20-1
TGCAGTGCTAGAGATCCTCTCGGACAGGGGGCGTTGAGCTCCTACAATGAGCAGTTCTTC
CSARDPLGQGALSSYNEQFF
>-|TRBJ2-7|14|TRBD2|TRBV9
TGTGCCAGCAGCGTAGTTACGGGAGGAGTGGATCAGTACTTC
CASSVVTGGVDQYF
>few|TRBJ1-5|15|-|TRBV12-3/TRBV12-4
TGTGCCAGCAGTTTAACAGGCCTTTATAGTCAGCCCCAGCATTTT
CASSLTGLYSQPQHF
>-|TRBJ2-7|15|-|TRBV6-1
TGTGCCAGCAGTCTTGTTGGGACGGAGGGCTACGAGCAGTACTTC
CASSLVGTEGYEQYF
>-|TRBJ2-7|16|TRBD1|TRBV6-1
TGTGCCAGCAGTAAAACCCCCGGGACAGGGGTGAGAGAGCAGTACTTC
CASSKTPGTGVREQYF
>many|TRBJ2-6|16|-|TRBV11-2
TGTGCCAGCAGCTTCCTAGCGAGCTCTGGGGCCAACGTCCTGACTTTC
CASSFLASSGANVLTF
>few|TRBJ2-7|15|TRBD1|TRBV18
TGTGCCAGCTCACCAACGATGACAGGGAACTACGAGCAGTACTTC
CASSPTMTGNYEQYF
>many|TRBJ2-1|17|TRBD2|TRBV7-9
TGTGCCAGCAGCGCGAGACTAGCGGACAGCTCCTACAATGAGCAGTTCTTC
CASSARLADSSYNEQFF
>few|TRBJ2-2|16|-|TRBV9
TGTGCCAGCAGCGTAGGTGGTGGGATCAACACCGGGGAGCTGTTTTTT
CASSVGGGINTGELFF
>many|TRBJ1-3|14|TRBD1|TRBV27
TGTGCCAGCAGTCCTAGACAGGGTGGAAACACCATATATTTT
CASSPRQGGNTIYF
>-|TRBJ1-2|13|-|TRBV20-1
TGCAGTGCCGATGGGGGACATAACTATGGCTACACCTTC
CSADGGHNYGYTF
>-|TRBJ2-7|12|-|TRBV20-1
TGCAGTGAAAGACGGAGGGCTTACAAGCAGTACTTC
CSERRRAYKQYF
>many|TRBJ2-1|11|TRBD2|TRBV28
TGTGCCAGCAGTTTCGGGGGGGAGCAGTTCTTC
CASSFGGEQFF
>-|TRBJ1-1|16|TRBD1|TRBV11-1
TGTGCCAGCAGCTTCCCGGCAGGGGGTTTTAACACTGAAGCTTTCTTT
CASSFPAGGFNTEAFF
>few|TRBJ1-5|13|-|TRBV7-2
TGTGCCAGCAGCCGCCAGCTGGGGGAGCCCCAGCATTTT
CASSRQLGEPQHF
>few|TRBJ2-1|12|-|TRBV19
TGTGCCAGTAGTGTAGGTATCAGTCAGCAGTTCTTC
CASSVGISQQFF
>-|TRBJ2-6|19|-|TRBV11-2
TGTGCCAGCAGCCGTTGGTTCCGGTCTAGTGTACCTGGGGCCAACGTCCTGACCTTC
CASSRWFRSSVPGANVLTF
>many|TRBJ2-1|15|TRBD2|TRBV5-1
TGCGCCAGCAGCCCCACACTAGCGGGGGGGAATGAGCAGTTCTTC
CASSPTLAGGNEQFF
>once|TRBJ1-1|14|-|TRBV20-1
TGCAGTGCGCAAAACAGGGTGGCTAACACTGAAGCTTTCTTT
CSAQNRVANTEAFF
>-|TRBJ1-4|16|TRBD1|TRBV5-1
TGCGCCAGCAGCTTATGGCAGGGGGCAGTTCGTGAAAAACTGTTTTTT
CASSLWQGAVREKLFF
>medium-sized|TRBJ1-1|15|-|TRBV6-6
TGTGCCAGCAGTTACGCCCTCTTCGACCACACTGAAGCTTTCTTT
CASSYALFDHTEAFF
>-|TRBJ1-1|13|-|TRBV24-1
TGTGCCACCAGTGATTCTCGTCACACTGAAGCTTTCTTT
CATSDSRHTEAFF
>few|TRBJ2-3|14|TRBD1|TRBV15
TGTGCCACCCAAGAGGGGGCAGGGCCAGATACGCAGTATTTT
CATQEGAGPDTQYF
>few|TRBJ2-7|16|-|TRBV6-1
TGTGCCAGCAGATCCCTCGCGGCGGGGCTTTCATACGAGCAGTACTTC
CASRSLAAGLSYEQYF
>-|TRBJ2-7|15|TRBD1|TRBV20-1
TGCAGTGCTCCTAACGGACAGGACCACTCCTACGAGCAGTACTTC
CSAPNGQDHSYEQYF
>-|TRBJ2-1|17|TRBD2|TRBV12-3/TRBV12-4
TGTGCCAGCAGTCTGCGACTAGCGGGAGGCCTATACAATGAGCAGTTCTTC
CASSLRLAGGLYNEQFF
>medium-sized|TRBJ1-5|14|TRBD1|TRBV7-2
TGTGCCAGCAGCTTTGGGACAGGGGAACAGCCCCAGCATTTT
CASSFGTGEQPQHF
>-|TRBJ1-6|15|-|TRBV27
TGTGCCAGCAGCTTATACACAGGGATTAATTCACACCTCCACTTT
CASSLYTGINSHLHF
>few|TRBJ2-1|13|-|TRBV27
TGTGCCAGCAGACCGGACTGGGGCAATGAGCAGTTCTTC
CASRPDWGNEQFF
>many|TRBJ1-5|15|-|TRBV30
TGTGCCTGGGGGGGGGGGGCTTATCGCAATCAGCCCCAGCATTTT
CAWGGGAYRNQPQHF
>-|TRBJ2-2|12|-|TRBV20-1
TGCAGTGCTAGGGGTCAGGTCGGGGAGCTGTTTTTT
CSARGQVGELFF
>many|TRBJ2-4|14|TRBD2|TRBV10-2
TGCGCCAGCAGACTAGCGGGGGGTAAAAACATTCAGTACTTC
CASRLAGGKNIQYF
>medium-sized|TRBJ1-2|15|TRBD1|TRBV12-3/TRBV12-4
TGTGCCAGCAGTTTAGTAGTGACAGGGGGTGAGGGCTACACCTTC
CASSLVVTGGEGYTF